This is a list of T cell receptor beta chains from one sample in a study of cytomegalovirus exposure and HLA in healthy donors. Assay used: immunoSEQ multiplex PCR; TCRdb lists only in-frame clones, some missing. The sample yields about 160,000 clones, just over 75% seen once. Sequencing was performed on PBMCs. These receptors all stem from a woman between 40 and 50 years old in good health and CMV-seronegative. The CDR3 runs from the conserved cysteine through the conserved F or W. The D gene is left open where the match is weak. Some rows have no size entry. The others give once, few or many, or a class for an expanded clone.

j_call	clone_size	v_call	d_call	cdr3_aa	cdr3_nt
TRBJ1-2	NA	TRBV5-6	NA	CASHLQGSYGYTF	TGTGCCAGCCATTTACAGGGTAGCTATGGCTACACCTTC
TRBJ2-7	NA	TRBV2	NA	CASSETVEGGYEQYF	TGTGCCAGCAGTGAGACTGTTGAGGGCGGTTACGAGCAGTACTTC
TRBJ2-2	few	TRBV5-1	TRBD1	CASSLINRGDTGELFF	TGCGCCAGCAGCTTAATAAACAGGGGCGACACCGGGGAGCTGTTTTTT
TRBJ1-1	few	TRBV6-5	NA	CASSYGGVQNTEAFF	TGTGCCAGCAGTTACGGGGGGGTCCAGAACACTGAAGCTTTCTTT
TRBJ1-4	NA	TRBV30	TRBD1	CAWSTGGEEHEKLFF	TGTGCCTGGAGTACAGGGGGCGAGGAACATGAAAAACTGTTTTTT
TRBJ2-3	NA	TRBV5-4	TRBD2	CASSLAIRTSNSDTQYF	TGTGCCAGCAGCTTGGCCATTCGGACTAGCAATTCAGATACGCAGTATTTT
TRBJ2-7	NA	TRBV6-1	NA	CASSELYEQYF	TGTGCCAGCAGTGAATTATACGAGCAGTACTTC
TRBJ1-1	NA	TRBV27	NA	CASLPGSSGNTEAFF	TGTGCCAGCCTTCCGGGCTCCAGCGGGAACACTGAAGCTTTCTTT
TRBJ2-3	NA	TRBV10-3	NA	CAISDIAASTDTQYF	TGTGCCATCAGTGATATAGCGGCGAGCACAGATACGCAGTATTTT
TRBJ1-5	NA	TRBV30	NA	CAWSGGNSNQPQHF	TGTGCCTGGAGTGGAGGGAATAGCAATCAGCCCCAGCATTTT
TRBJ1-2	NA	TRBV28	NA	CALYKSHYEGYTF	TGTGCCCTTTACAAGTCCCACTATGAGGGCTACACCTTC
TRBJ2-4	NA	TRBV7-2	NA	CASSPDKNIQYF	TGTGCCAGCAGCCCAGACAAAAACATTCAGTACTTC
TRBJ2-5	NA	TRBV30	NA	CAWIQGGLEYF	TGTGCCTGGATACAGGGTGGGTTGGAGTACTTC
TRBJ2-1	NA	TRBV10-3	NA	CAISVVAASSYNEQFF	TGTGCCATCAGTGTGGTAGCGGCAAGCTCCTACAATGAGCAGTTCTTC
TRBJ2-7	NA	TRBV30	NA	CAWSGNYEQYF	TGTGCCTGGAGTGGTAATTACGAGCAGTACTTC
TRBJ1-2	NA	TRBV4-2	NA	CASSQLEQGPNGYTF	TGTGCCAGCAGCCAGCTTGAACAGGGACCGAATGGCTACACCTTC
TRBJ2-7	NA	TRBV5-1	TRBD2	CASSTGTSGPGEQYF	TGCGCCAGCAGCACCGGGACTAGCGGCCCCGGTGAGCAGTACTTC